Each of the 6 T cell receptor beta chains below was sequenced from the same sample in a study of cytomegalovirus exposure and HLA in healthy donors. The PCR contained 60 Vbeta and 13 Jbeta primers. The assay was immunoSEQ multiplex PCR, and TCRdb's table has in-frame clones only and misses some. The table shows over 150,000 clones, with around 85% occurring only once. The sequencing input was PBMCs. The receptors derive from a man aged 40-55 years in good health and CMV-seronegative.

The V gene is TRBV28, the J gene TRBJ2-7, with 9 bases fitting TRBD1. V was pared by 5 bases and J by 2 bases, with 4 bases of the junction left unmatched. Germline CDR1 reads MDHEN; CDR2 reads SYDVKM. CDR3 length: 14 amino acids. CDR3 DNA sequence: TGTGCCAGCAGTCACAGACAGGGGGCCTACGAGCAGTACTTC. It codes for CASSHRQGAYEQYF.

The CDR3 region is CATSRDFGAGANVLTF. Here the CDR3 DNA reads TGTGCCACCAGCAGAGATTTCGGGGCTGGGGCCAACGTCCTGACTTTC. The chain is built from TRBV15 and TRBJ2-6; D is possibly TRBD2 (5 bases). CDR3 length: 16 amino acids. Germline-derived CDR1 and CDR2 are LNHNV and YYDKDF (reference sequence). Trimming left V 0 bases short and J 2 bases short, with 8 bases between.

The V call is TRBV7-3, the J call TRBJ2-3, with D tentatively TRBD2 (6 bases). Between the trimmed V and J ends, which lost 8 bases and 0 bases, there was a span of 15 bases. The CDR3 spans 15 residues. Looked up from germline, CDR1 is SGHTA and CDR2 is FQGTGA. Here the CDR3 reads CASGSGGKSTDTQYF. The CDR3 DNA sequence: TGTGCCAGCGGATCTGGGGGGAAGAGCACAGATACGCAGTATTTT.

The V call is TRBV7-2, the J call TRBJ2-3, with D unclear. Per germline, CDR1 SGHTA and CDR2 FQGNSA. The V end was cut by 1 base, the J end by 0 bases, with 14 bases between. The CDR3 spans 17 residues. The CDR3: CASSLGWVQTSTDTQYF. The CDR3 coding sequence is TGTGCCAGCAGCTTAGGGTGGGTTCAGACTAGCACAGATACGCAGTATTTT.

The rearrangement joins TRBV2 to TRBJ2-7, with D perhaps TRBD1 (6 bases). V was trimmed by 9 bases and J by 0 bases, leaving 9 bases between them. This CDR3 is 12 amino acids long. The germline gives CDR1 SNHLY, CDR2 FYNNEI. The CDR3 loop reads CARGGISYEQYF. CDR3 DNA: TGTGCCAGAGGGGGTATCTCCTACGAGCAGTACTTC.

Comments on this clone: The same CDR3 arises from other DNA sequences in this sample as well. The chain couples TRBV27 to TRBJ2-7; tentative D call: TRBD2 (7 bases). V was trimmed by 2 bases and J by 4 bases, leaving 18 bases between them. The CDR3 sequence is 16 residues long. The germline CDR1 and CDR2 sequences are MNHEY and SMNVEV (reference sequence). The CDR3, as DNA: TGTGCCAGCAGTTTAGACGGGCCGGGGGGCCCATACGAGCAGTACTTC. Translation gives CASSLDGPGGPYEQYF.